The 25 T cell receptor beta chains in this list originate from one sample, sequenced in a study of T-cell memory formation after mild COVID-19. TCRdb redid the calling of the 5' RACE reads with MiXCR, one entry per CDR3 protein. The table has fewer than 600,000 distinct CDR3 sequences, approximately 21% seen once. Sequenced: PBMCs or a T cell subset sorted from them (not recorded which). Receptors originate from an adult woman who had mild COVID-19 (a few samples of this study predate the infection). Cell type and time point are not known.

This clonotype was seen once. The chain employs TRBV25-1 and TRBJ2-1, with 11 bases fitting TRBD1. This CDR3 spans 15 amino acids. Germline trimming cut 7 bases from V and 8 bases from J; bases unmatched to any gene: 10. The germline V gene encodes CDR1 MGHDK and CDR2 SYGVNS. CDR3 protein: CASTNRDRGDHEQFF. Written as DNA, the CDR3 is TGTGCCAGCACCAACCGGGACAGGGGGGATCATGAGCAGTTCTTC. The whole variable domain, filled in from reference TRBV25-1 and TRBJ2-1, reads EADIYQTPRYLVIGTGKKITLECSQTMGHDKMYWYQQDPGMELHLIHYSYGVNSTEKGDLSSESTVSRIRTEHFPLTLESARPSHTSQYLCASTNRDRGDHEQFFGPGTRLTVL.

This chain links TRBV3-1 with TRBJ2-2; 7 bases fit TRBD2. The length of the CDR3 is 16 residues. After removal of 3 bases from V and 1 base from J, the junction contained 5 bases not matched to a gene. CDR1 is LGHDT, CDR2 YNNKEL, per germline (reference sequence). CDR3 in amino acids: CASSHRGVENTGELFF. In DNA, the CDR3 is TGTGCCAGCAGCCACCGGGGGGTTGAGAACACCGGGGAGCTGTTTTTT.

This sequence joins TRBV7-9 and TRBJ1-4; no definite D call. Germline-derived CDR1 and CDR2 are SEHNR and FQNEAQ (reference sequence). Trimming left V 3 bases short and J 0 bases short, with 11 bases between. The CDR3 covers 16 residues. The CDR3 reads CASSFAFLATNEKLFF. The DNA for the CDR3 is TGTGCCAGCAGCTTTGCCTTCCTGGCAACTAATGAAAAACTGTTTTTT.

The chain links TRBV2 to TRBJ2-1, with 9 bases matching TRBD2. After removal of 3 bases from V and 4 bases from J, the junction contained 4 bases not matched to a gene. Per germline, CDR1 SNHLY and CDR2 FYNNEI. The CDR3 covers 15 residues. The CDR3 nucleotides are TGTGCCAGCAGTGAGGCTAGCGGGGCTTACAATGAGCAGTTCTTC. This translates into CASSEASGAYNEQFF.

The V call is TRBV5-1, the J call TRBJ2-7; D unclear. The CDR3 has 14 residues. CDR1 SGHRS and CDR2 YFSETQ come from the germline V gene. V lost 0 bases to trimming and J lost 3 bases, with 10 bases between them. The CDR3 DNA follows: TGCGCCAGCAGCTTGGAACAATCCTTCTACGAGCAGTACTTC. Translated, it gives CASSLEQSFYEQYF.

This clonotype was seen ten or more times. This chain uses TRBV5-1 with TRBJ1-1, with TRBD1 matching 8 bases. CDR1 SGHRS and CDR2 YFSETQ come from the germline V gene. The V and J ends lost 6 bases and 7 bases, in that order; junction bases with no gene match: 11. This CDR3 is 14 amino acids long. Here the CDR3 DNA reads TGCGCCAGCACCCTGTCAGGGGGCTCAGGTGAAGCTTTCTTT. The encoded protein is CASTLSGGSGEAFF. The variable domain in full, with the rest retrieved from reference TRBV5-1 and TRBJ1-1, is KAGVTQTPRYLIKTRGQQVTLSCSPISGHRSVSWYQQTPGQGLQFLFEYFSETQRNKGNFPGRFSGRQFSNSRSEMNVSTLELGDSALYLCASTLSGGSGEAFFGQGTRLTVV.

CDR3 coding DNA: TGTGCCAGCAGTTACTATGGGACAAACACCGGGGAGCTGTTTTTT. Protein sequence: CASSYYGTNTGELFF. The J gene is TRBJ2-2, the V gene TRBV6-5; D perhaps matches TRBD1 (6 bases). V was cut by 1 base and J by 2 bases, with 8 bases left in between. Germline values: CDR1 MNHEY, CDR2 SVGAGI. CDR3 size: 15 residues.

The gene calls are TRBV5-4 and TRBJ1-4; D gene uncertain. V gave up 1 base and J gave up 8 bases, with 12 bases separating them. In germline, CDR1 is SGHNT, CDR2 YYREEE (reference sequence). The CDR3 runs 14 residues. The DNA of the CDR3 is TGTGCCAGCAGCTTGTACGGGGAAAAAGAAAAACTGTTTTTT. It translates to CASSLYGEKEKLFF.

This clonotype appeared many times. The V and J genes are TRBV5-1 and TRBJ2-2; D unresolved. The CDR3 spans 13 residues. Between the trimmed V and J ends, which lost 1 base and 5 bases, there was a span of 6 bases. Germline-derived CDR1 and CDR2 are SGHRS and YFSETQ. Here the CDR3 reads CASSLFGTGELFF. CDR3 nucleotides: TGCGCCAGCAGCTTGTTCGGGACCGGGGAGCTGTTTTTT.

This clonotype was found many times. CDR3 nucleotides: TGCAGCGTTCAAAGCCTAGCCTACGAGCAGTACTTC. Its translation is CSVQSLAYEQYF. The chain links TRBV29-1 to TRBJ2-7, with D unclear. V lost 5 bases and J lost 2, with 10 bases in between. The length of the CDR3 is 12 residues. CDR1 is SQVTM, CDR2 ANQGSEA, per germline.

This clonotype showed up just a few times. The V call is TRBV29-1, the J call TRBJ2-1; D may be TRBD2 (6 bases). Trimming cost V 5 bases and J 5 bases, with 19 bases left between them. CDR1 SQVTM and CDR2 ANQGSEA come from the germline V gene. The CDR3 loop spans 15 amino acids. Written as DNA, the CDR3 is TGCAGCGTTCCCCGGGCGGGGCTACATGACAATGAGCAGTTCTTC. Amino acids: CSVPRAGLHDNEQFF.

J is TRBJ2-1 and V is TRBV6-4; D perhaps matches TRBD1 (5 bases). The germline V and J ends were trimmed by 1 base and 10 bases, with 8 bases remaining between them. Germline-derived CDR1 and CDR2 are MRHNA and SNTAGT. The CDR3 is 12 amino acids. The CDR3 DNA reads TGTGCCAGCAGTGACTGGAAGGGGGAGCAGTTCTTC. Translation: CASSDWKGEQFF.

The chain combines TRBV5-1 with TRBJ2-1; 7 nucleotides line up with TRBD2. V gave up 0 bases and J gave up 6 bases; unmatched junction bases: 6. The CDR3 runs 15 residues. The germline CDR1 and CDR2 sequences are SGHRS and YFSETQ. CDR3 protein: CASSLVGEGRNEQFF. For the CDR3, the DNA is TGCGCCAGCAGCTTGGTGGGGGAGGGCCGCAATGAGCAGTTCTTC. The variable domain in full, completed from reference TRBV5-1 and TRBJ2-1, reads KAGVTQTPRYLIKTRGQQVTLSCSPISGHRSVSWYQQTPGQGLQFLFEYFSETQRNKGNFPGRFSGRQFSNSRSEMNVSTLELGDSALYLCASSLVGEGRNEQFFGPGTRLTVL.

This clonotype turned up a few times. The rearrangement links TRBV29-1 to TRBJ2-1, with D possibly called TRBD1 or TRBD2 (5 bases each). Germline V lookup: CDR1 SQVTM, CDR2 ANQGSEA. CDR3 length: 11 residues. V lost 2 bases and J lost 14, with 13 bases in between. Here the CDR3 reads CSVESSGGKFF. The CDR3 DNA follows: TGCAGCGTTGAAAGTTCTGGGGGAAAGTTCTTC.

This sequence joins TRBV6-6 and TRBJ2-7; TRBD1 or TRBD2 may be the D gene (5 bases each). The germline V and J ends were trimmed by 6 bases and 5 bases, with 26 bases remaining between them. CDR3 length: 17 residues. Germline V gene data show CDR1 as MNHNY and CDR2 as SVGAGI (reference sequence). The CDR3 DNA follows: TGTGCCAGCAGGGGACCGGAGCTCCAAACTTCCAACCACGAGCAGTACTTC. Translation: CASRGPELQTSNHEQYF.

In its sample, this clonotype was seen many times. V gene TRBV4-1 combines with J gene TRBJ2-5, with D perhaps assigned TRBD1 or TRBD2 (5 bases each). This CDR3 region has 13 residues. V was trimmed by 4 bases and J by 1 base, leaving 7 bases between them. Germline CDR1 and CDR2: MGHRA and YSYEKL. The CDR3 spells CASSLGTQETQYF. DNA of the CDR3: TGCGCCAGCAGCCTCGGGACCCAAGAGACCCAGTACTTC.

This rearrangement joins TRBV4-2 to TRBJ1-1; unclear D gene. V lost 0 bases to trimming and J lost 3 bases, with 20 bases between them. The CDR3 loop spans 18 amino acids. Per the germline V gene, CDR1 is LGHNA and CDR2 is YNFKEQ. The CDR3 DNA sequence: TGTGCCAGCAGCCAAGATAAGGACTACACGTATCTTGACACTGAAGCTTTCTTT. It is translated as CASSQDKDYTYLDTEAFF.

This chain uses TRBV10-2 with TRBJ1-1; tentative D call: TRBD1 (5 bases). V was shortened by 4 bases and J by 10 bases, with 10 bases between the two germline ends. The length of the CDR3 is 11 residues. Germline V gene data show CDR1 as WSHSY and CDR2 as SAAADI. The CDR3 DNA reads as TGCGCCAGCAGTGGGGGGTTGGGAGCTTTCTTT. It specifies CASSGGLGAFF.

The chain employs TRBV5-5 and TRBJ2-2; 13 nucleotides match TRBD2. Germline V gives CDR1 SGHKS, CDR2 YYEKEE (reference sequence). The V segment lost 4 bases and the J segment 2 bases; nucleotides outside the gene matches: 11. The CDR3 sequence is 19 residues long. The CDR3, as DNA: TGTGCCAGCAGCCGACTCGGACTAGCGGGAGATGCCAACACCGGGGAGCTGTTTTTT. Translating it yields CASSRLGLAGDANTGELFF.

The CDR3 bases are TGTGCCAGCAGTTTAAGGACTAGCGGGGGAAGTCAAGAGACCCAGTACTTC. Translated: CASSLRTSGGSQETQYF. The chain uses TRBV12-3 or TRBV12-4 and TRBJ2-5; the match to TRBD2 covers 13 bases. The CDR3 has 17 residues. V was pared by 2 bases and J by 2 bases, with 5 bases of the junction left unmatched.

The rearrangement links TRBV6-1 to TRBJ2-7, with 7 bases fitting TRBD1. This CDR3 region has 14 residues. Germline CDR1 is MNHNS and CDR2 is SASEGT. The trim removed 7 bases at V and 3 bases at J, leaving 9 bases unmatched. CDR3 protein: CASTPYRGVYEQYF. The CDR3, as DNA: TGTGCCAGCACTCCTTACAGGGGCGTCTACGAGCAGTACTTC.

This clonotype was seen more than once but under ten times. The chain joins TRBV3-1 to TRBJ1-6; 8 bases match TRBD1. Germline V lookup: CDR1 LGHDT, CDR2 YNNKEL (reference sequence). The CDR3 is made up of 15 amino acids. J gave up 9 bases and V 3 bases, and 7 bases lay outside the gene matches. In nucleotides, the CDR3 is TGTGCCAGCAGCCACACAGGGGGGGCCGGTTCACCCCTCCACTTT. Protein sequence: CASSHTGGAGSPLHF. The whole variable domain, remainder taken from reference TRBV3-1 and TRBJ1-6, is DTAVSQTPKYLVTQMGNDKSIKCEQNLGHDTMYWYKQDSKKFLKIMFSYNNKELIINETVPNRFSPKSPDKAHLNLHINSLELGDSAVYFCASSHTGGAGSPLHFGNGTRLTVT.

This clonotype was recorded a few times. The chain combines TRBV12-3 or TRBV12-4 with TRBJ2-7; 7 nucleotides agree with TRBD1. This CDR3 region has 15 residues. V was clipped by 7 bases and J by 1 base; unmatched bases: 10. In DNA, the CDR3 is TGTGCCAGCACCGACCCCGACAGGGAGTCCTACGAGCAGTACTTC. Its translation is CASTDPDRESYEQYF.

This clonotype was picked up a small number of times. The chain combines TRBV6-5 with TRBJ2-1; the D call may be TRBD1 or TRBD2 (5 bases each). With 2 bases removed from V and 5 bases from J, the gap between germline ends came to 13 bases. Germline assignment: CDR1 MNHEY and CDR2 SVGAGI. This CDR3 has 15 residues. CDR3 in amino acids: CASSYRWDPDNEQFF. The CDR3 DNA follows: TGTGCCAGCAGTTACCGGTGGGACCCCGACAATGAGCAGTTCTTC.

The J gene is TRBJ2-1, the V gene TRBV5-1, with 9 bases aligning to TRBD1. Trimming took 0 bases from V and 9 from J; bases not matched to a gene: 1. CDR3 length: 13 amino acids. The germline CDR1 and CDR2 sequences are SGHRS and YFSETQ. CDR3 amino acids: CASSLATGGEQFF. CDR3 in DNA: TGCGCCAGCAGCTTGGCGACAGGGGGTGAGCAGTTCTTC.